This T cell receptor (beta chain) was sequenced during a study of PD-L1 blockade in urothelial cancer. Study information: Median T cell yield per blood sample was about 150,000 cells.

Germline V CDR1 and CDR2: LGHNA, YSLEER. After removal of 0 bases from V and 3 bases from J, the junction contained 7 bases not matched to a gene. The CDR3 has 17 residues. Spiking of synthetic TCR analog templates was performed in each PCR. Sequencing was performed with immunoSEQ multiplex PCR; in TCRdb, only in-frame clones are kept and a portion is missing. Counted here are approximately 25,000 clones, around 82% occurring once; the ten biggest clones make up 1.6%. Stated time point: peripheral blood 6 weeks after treatment start. The receptor was isolated from a man between 65 and 85 years old with urothelial cancer. The material was PBMCs, obtained around atezolizumab (anti-PD-L1) treatment. The genes are TRBV4-3 and TRBJ2-2, with 7 bases that match TRBD2. CDR3 in DNA: TGCGCCAGCAGCCAAGAGGCGGGCGGGGGTGACACCGGGGAGCTGTTTTTT. It translates to CASSQEAGGGDTGELFF.